Listed here are 19 T cell receptor beta chains from one sample, sequenced in a study of cytomegalovirus exposure and HLA in healthy donors. This PCR relied on a set of 60 Vbeta primers and 13 Jbeta primers. Clones were read by immunoSEQ multiplex PCR, and TCRdb kept only the in-frame ones, dropping some. The sample shows under 200,000 clones, roughly 85% of them seen only once. Sequencing was done on a sample of PBMCs. The receptors were sampled from a woman aged 35 to 49 in good health and CMV-seronegative.

The chain couples TRBV30 to TRBJ1-6; weak D call: TRBD1 (6 bases). The CDR3 loop spans 16 amino acids. Trimming took off 2 bases at V and 8 bases at J, with 19 bases between the two ends. Germline V gene data show CDR1 as GTSNPN and CDR2 as SVGIG (reference sequence). The CDR3 region has the DNA TGTGCCTGGAGTAGGGGGTCAGCCTGGCCCCATTCACCCCTCCACTTT. Amino acid sequence: CAWSRGSAWPHSPLHF.

The chain uses TRBV5-4 and TRBJ2-7; D is perhaps TRBD1 (6 bases). V gave up 3 bases and J gave up 7 bases, with 20 bases separating them. Germline values: CDR1 SGHNT, CDR2 YYREEE (reference sequence). CDR3 size: 15 residues. The CDR3 is CASSSGTSLGGEQYF. CDR3 in DNA: TGTGCCAGCAGCTCCGGGACATCCCTAGGGGGTGAGCAGTACTTC.

The gene calls are TRBV5-1 and TRBJ1-1; 8 positions match TRBD1. V shed 4 bases, J shed 6 bases, and the junction held 8 bases outside the gene matches. CDR3 length: 14 amino acids. Germline V lookup: CDR1 SGHRS, CDR2 YFSETQ. The CDR3 loop is CASSTRQGRPEAFF. CDR3 bases: TGCGCCAGCAGCACAAGACAGGGGAGGCCTGAAGCTTTCTTT.

The chain couples TRBV6-1 to TRBJ1-1; 9 positions agree with TRBD1. CDR1 and CDR2 (germline): MNHNS, SASEGT. The CDR3 extends over 14 amino acids. The V segment lost 7 bases and the J segment 4 bases; nucleotides outside the gene matches: 7. Here the CDR3 reads CASMEQGAGTEAFF. In DNA, the CDR3 is TGTGCCAGCATGGAACAGGGGGCGGGCACTGAAGCTTTCTTT.

This clone was detected once. The chain is built from TRBV6-1 and TRBJ2-1; 11 nucleotides match TRBD2. The V gene end was trimmed by 8 bases and the J gene end by 9 bases; junction bases not matched to a gene: 6. This CDR3 is built from 13 residues. CDR1 MNHNS and CDR2 SASEGT come from the germline V gene. The CDR3 DNA reads TGTGCCAGCCGGACTAGCGGGTTCACTGAGCAGTTCTTC. Translation: CASRTSGFTEQFF.

In its sample, this clone was seen once. The chain links TRBV2 to TRBJ1-5, with 7 nucleotides matching TRBD1. Germline V gene data show CDR1 as SNHLY and CDR2 as FYNNEI. This CDR3 contains 15 residues. V dropped 1 base and J dropped 6; count of bases not matched to a gene: 6. The CDR3 region has the DNA TGTGCCAGCAGTGAAGGGCACAGGGGCGGTCAGCCCCAGCATTTT. Translated, it gives CASSEGHRGGQPQHF. Supplemented by reference TRBV2 and TRBJ1-5, the full variable domain reads EPEVTQTPSHQVTQMGQEVILRCVPISNHLYFYWYRQILGQKVEFLVSFYNNEISEKSEIFDDQFSVERPDGSNFTLKIRSTKLEDSAMYFCASSEGHRGGQPQHFGDGTRLSIL.

A single count supports this clone. The chain uses TRBV11-2 and TRBJ2-3, with TRBD1 identical over 7 bases. V gave up 1 base and J gave up 2 bases; unmatched junction bases: 3. Germline CDR1 is SGHAT and CDR2 is FQNNGV. This CDR3 is 15 amino acids long. CDR3 DNA sequence: TGTGCCAGCAGCTTAGGGGACAGCCTCACAGATACGCAGTATTTT. Its protein is CASSLGDSLTDTQYF.

This sequence joins TRBV7-3 and TRBJ1-4; D is unclear. This CDR3 has 16 residues. From germline, CDR1 is SGHTA and CDR2 FQGTGA. Deletions cut 1 base from V and 4 bases from J, with 13 bases between. As DNA, the CDR3 is TGTGCCAGCAGCTTAAGGCCTCGGGGAATTAATGAAAAACTGTTTTTT. It encodes CASSLRPRGINEKLFF.

CDR3 nucleotides: TGCGCCAGCAGCCCATCCGGACTAGCGGGGAGCACAGATACGCAGTATTTT. The encoded protein is CASSPSGLAGSTDTQYF. V is TRBV5-1 and J is TRBJ2-3; 12 nucleotides match TRBD2. Germline V lookup: CDR1 SGHRS, CDR2 YFSETQ. The V segment lost 4 bases and the J segment 0 bases; nucleotides outside the gene matches: 6. The CDR3 is 17 amino acids.

The V gene is TRBV6-6, the J gene TRBJ2-2; 8 bases fit TRBD2. The CDR3 spans 14 residues. V shed 2 bases and J 8 bases; nucleotides not matched to a gene: 4. Per germline, CDR1 MNHNY and CDR2 SVGAGI (reference sequence). In DNA, the CDR3 is TGTGCCAGCAGTTACGCCGGGGGGGCGGGGGAGCTGTTTTTT. Translating it yields CASSYAGGAGELFF.

The genes are TRBV10-2 and TRBJ1-2, with TRBD1 identical over 8 bases. The germline CDR1 and CDR2 sequences are WSHSY and SAAADI. This CDR3 is 14 amino acids long. Trimming took 4 bases from V and 7 from J; bases not matched to a gene: 8. CDR3 region: CASSVSGQGSGYTF. The DNA of the CDR3 is TGCGCCAGCAGTGTTAGCGGACAGGGCTCTGGCTACACCTTC.

The chain has TRBV5-1 and TRBJ2-2; TRBD2 agrees at 12 bases. The CDR3 is 19 residues long. With V trimmed by 4 bases and J by 3 bases, 13 bases remained unmatched. Germline CDR1 reads SGHRS; CDR2 reads YFSETQ. CDR3 nucleotides: TGCGCCAGCAGCCTGCCCCTTGGAACTAGCGGGGGGTACACCGGGGAGCTGTTTTTT. Protein product: CASSLPLGTSGGYTGELFF.

The chain joins TRBV28 to TRBJ1-2; no reliable D call. V was trimmed by 6 bases and J by 4 bases, leaving 12 bases between them. The germline gives CDR1 MDHEN, CDR2 SYDVKM. The CDR3 consists of 13 residues. CDR3 protein: CASRQQRSYGYTF. DNA of the CDR3: TGTGCCAGCAGACAACAACGCAGCTATGGCTACACCTTC.

The chain recombines TRBV30 with TRBJ2-1; D unclear. This CDR3 spans 16 amino acids. Germline V CDR1 and CDR2: GTSNPN, SVGIG (reference sequence). Trimming left V 0 bases short and J 0 bases short, with 12 bases between. DNA for the CDR3: TGTGCCTGGAGTGTAATTGGCTCCAGCTCCTACAATGAGCAGTTCTTC. This translates into CAWSVIGSSSYNEQFF. Full variable domain (remainder filled in from reference TRBV30 and TRBJ2-1): SQTIHQWPATLVQPVGSPLSLECTVEGTSNPNLYWYRQAAGRGLQLLFYSVGIGQISSEVPQNLSASRPQDRQFILSSKKLLLSDSGFYLCAWSVIGSSSYNEQFFGPGTRLTVL.

This sequence joins TRBV10-3 and TRBJ2-7, with TRBD1 matching 7 bases. The trim removed 6 bases at V and 0 bases at J, leaving 14 bases unmatched. The CDR3 is made up of 17 amino acids. Germline V lookup: CDR1 ENHRY, CDR2 SYGVKD. Written as DNA, the CDR3 is TGTGCCATCAGCCCACAGGGGTCCAAAACCAACTCCTACGAGCAGTACTTC. Translated, it gives CAISPQGSKTNSYEQYF.

This clone was found many times. The conserved final phenylalanine or tryptophan is absent from the CDR3, which likely points to a read error. It is unclear where the CDR3 begins or ends on the DNA, so no DNA is shown, and the CDR3 is as TCRdb lists it. The chain carries TRBV30 and TRBJ1-4. The germline CDR1 and CDR2 sequences are GTSNPN and SVGIG (reference sequence). The CDR3 spans 10 residues, counting both ends. This CDR3 is CAWSTREPGL.

The V call is TRBV25-1, the J call TRBJ2-1; a weak D match, TRBD1 (6 bases). V was shortened by 2 bases and J by 3 bases, with 11 bases between the two germline ends. The CDR3 sequence is 15 residues long. Per the germline V gene, CDR1 is MGHDK and CDR2 is SYGVNS. The chain's CDR3 is CASSEPRTVYNEQFF. The CDR3 bases are TGTGCCAGCAGTGAACCGCGGACAGTCTACAATGAGCAGTTCTTC.

This clone turned up a few times. This sequence joins TRBV27 and TRBJ1-1; TRBD1 agrees at 8 bases. Looked up from germline, CDR1 is MNHEY and CDR2 is SMNVEV (reference sequence). The CDR3 runs to 14 residues. Trimming at V came to 3 bases and at J to 2 bases, leaving 2 bases not matched to a gene. CDR3 sequence (DNA): TGTGCCAGCAGTTTCACAGGGGGTAACACTGAAGCTTTCTTT. This gives the protein CASSFTGGNTEAFF.

V gene TRBV6-6 combines with J gene TRBJ2-7; 11 nucleotides line up with TRBD1. The length of the CDR3 is 15 residues. Germline lookup yields CDR1 MNHNY and CDR2 SVGAGI (reference sequence). With V trimmed by 4 bases and J by 3 bases, 5 bases remained unmatched. This CDR3 reads CASSSTGTGGYEQYF. For the CDR3, the DNA is TGTGCCAGCAGTTCTACCGGGACAGGGGGCTACGAGCAGTACTTC.